A single sample gave rise to the 25 T cell receptor beta chains below, sequenced in a study of T cells in Graves' hyperthyroidism and ophthalmopathy. Amplified regions were TCR beta CDR3 sequences from RNA transcripts. First-round RT-PCR targeting the TCR CDR3 was performed with the HTBI primer set. MiXCR was run by TCRdb on the multiplex PCR reads, yielding one entry per CDR3 protein. The sample has hundreds of thousands of distinct CDR3 sequences, 35% to 45% seen once; the top ten hold around 10%. The specimen sequenced was blood. The receptor source for this set is a man between 18 and 29 years old with Graves' hyperthyroidism.

Notes on this clonotype: A much larger clonotype is one base distant, so this may be a read error. The rearrangement uses TRBV2 and TRBJ1-1; no reliable D call. CDR3 length: 13 amino acids. Trimming took 7 bases from V and 6 from J, leaving 15 bases between them. Germline V CDR1 and CDR2: SNHLY, FYNNEI. The CDR3 DNA is TGTGCCAGCAATCCGGGTCTCTTCTCTGAAGCTTTCTTT. Protein sequence: CASNPGLFSEAFF.

The CDR3 bases are TGCGCCAGCAGCCAAGAAAGGGGTTTCCCTGAAGCTTTCTTT. Translated, it gives CASSQERGFPEAFF. J is TRBJ1-1 and V is TRBV4-1; tentatively, D is TRBD1 (5 bases). The ends were cut back, 0 bases at V and 6 bases at J, with 11 bases in the middle. The CDR3 is 14 residues long. The germline V gene has CDR1 MGHRA and CDR2 YSYEKL.

In this sample, this clonotype turned up many times. The genes are TRBV9 and TRBJ1-1; no clear D. V was cut by 0 bases and J by 1 base, with 10 bases left in between. The germline V gene encodes CDR1 SGDLS and CDR2 YYNGEE. The length of the CDR3 is 15 residues. The chain's CDR3 is CASSVVRGRNTEAFF. For the CDR3, the DNA is TGTGCCAGCAGCGTAGTTCGGGGAAGGAACACTGAAGCTTTCTTT.

This sequence joins TRBV11-2 and TRBJ1-1, with no clear D. The CDR3 totals 15 residues. The germline V gene encodes CDR1 SGHAT and CDR2 FQNNGV. V lost 1 base and J 0 bases, leaving 9 bases between the germline ends. CDR3: CASSLVVGMNTEAFF. CDR3 nucleotide sequence: TGTGCCAGCAGCTTAGTTGTAGGGATGAACACTGAAGCTTTCTTT.

The rearrangement uses TRBV10-2 and TRBJ1-2, with D possibly TRBD1 on 6 matching bases. Germline values: CDR1 WSHSY, CDR2 SAAADI. Trimming left V 6 bases short and J 6 bases short, with 20 bases between. This CDR3 is 15 amino acids long. This CDR3 is CASRATQGGMDGYTF. The CDR3 DNA is TGCGCCAGCAGAGCTACACAGGGAGGGATGGATGGCTACACCTTC.

This chain links TRBV20-1 with TRBJ1-6, with 12 bases lining up with TRBD1. Germline V gives CDR1 DFQATT, CDR2 SNEGSKA (reference sequence). The CDR3 length is 15 residues. V shed 6 bases and J 9 bases; nucleotides not matched to a gene: 9. The chain's CDR3 is CSAANGGQGASPLHF. The CDR3 DNA reads as TGCAGTGCAGCTAACGGGGGACAGGGGGCTTCACCCCTCCACTTT.

This clonotype has a single count. One junction end disagrees with the germline gene, perhaps due to a read error. The chain couples TRBV10-3 to TRBJ1-5, with D unresolved. This CDR3 comprises 15 residues. The germline gives CDR1 ENHRY, CDR2 SYGVKD. The CDR3 DNA follows: TGTGCCAGCAGTAAAGACCTGAGGAGCAATCAGCCCCAGCATTTT. Protein sequence: CASSKDLRSNQPQHF.

This clonotype was counted many times. The chain has TRBV10-3 and TRBJ1-1; D call uncertain. The V end lost 4 bases, the J end lost 3 bases, and 12 bases lay between the germline ends. CDR3 length: 14 amino acids. CDR1 is ENHRY and CDR2 is SYGVKD in the germline V gene. The CDR3 DNA reads as TGTGCCATCAGTGTGCGGCAGGATGACACTGAAGCTTTCTTT. Protein product: CAISVRQDDTEAFF.

V is TRBV7-2 and J is TRBJ1-2; the D gene is possibly TRBD1 (5 bases). The germline gives CDR1 SGHTA, CDR2 FQGNSA. V was shortened by 1 base and J by 8 bases, with 17 bases between the two germline ends. The CDR3 extends over 15 amino acids. The CDR3 DNA sequence: TGTGCCAGCAGCTTAGTAGGCGGGGGAAGGGACGGCTACACCTTC. This encodes CASSLVGGGRDGYTF.

This chain joins TRBV19 and TRBJ1-1, with a possible D match to TRBD1 (6 bases). The CDR3 has 16 residues. V lost 7 bases and J 0 bases, leaving 18 bases between the germline ends. The germline V gene has CDR1 LNHDA and CDR2 SQIVND (reference sequence). The CDR3 region has the DNA TGTGCCAGTACCCTTGGGGGGCCTCGAATGAACACTGAAGCTTTCTTT. The encoded protein is CASTLGGPRMNTEAFF.

This clonotype was detected ten times or more. The chain joins TRBV7-9 to TRBJ2-7; 8 bases are a match to TRBD2. This CDR3 is built from 12 residues. Trimming at V came to 3 bases and at J to 6 bases, leaving 1 base not matched to a gene. The germline CDR1 and CDR2 sequences are SEHNR and FQNEAQ (reference sequence). The CDR3: CASSFTSGEQYF. The CDR3 DNA sequence: TGTGCCAGCAGCTTCACTAGCGGCGAGCAGTACTTC.

This clonotype was recorded a few times. The conserved closing phenylalanine or tryptophan is absent in this CDR3, likely reflecting a read error. Because the CDR3's place on the DNA is in doubt, the DNA is left out and the CDR3 is given as listed by TCRdb. The chain couples TRBV29-1 to TRBJ2-7. Germline V gene sequence: CDR1 SQVTM, CDR2 ANQGSEA. 8 amino acids form the CDR3, both terminal residues included. The CDR3 is CSVVSGNT.

The chain is built from TRBV7-9 and TRBJ2-5; TRBD2 agrees at 10 bases. In germline, CDR1 is SEHNR, CDR2 FQNEAQ (reference sequence). CDR3 length: 12 amino acids. The junction had 6 bases not matched to a gene; V was cut back by 11 bases and J by 6 bases. This chain's CDR3 is CAGQREGQTQYF. In DNA, the CDR3 is TGTGCCGGTCAGCGGGAGGGACAGACCCAGTACTTC.

The chain employs TRBV4-2 and TRBJ1-4; D not resolved. Trimming removed 8 bases at V and 3 bases at J, with 10 bases between. CDR3 size: 13 residues. The germline CDR1 and CDR2 sequences are LGHNA and YNFKEQ. The CDR3 here is CASSNRANEKLFF. CDR3 bases: TGTGCCAGCTCCAACAGAGCTAATGAAAAACTGTTTTTT.

The chain combines TRBV11-2 with TRBJ1-4; D is undetermined. Germline V gene sequence: CDR1 SGHAT, CDR2 FQNNGV. The CDR3 sequence is 15 residues long. The V end was cut by 0 bases, the J end by 10 bases, with 15 bases between. CDR3 sequence: CASSLDLGSEGKLFF. For the CDR3, the DNA is TGTGCCAGCAGCTTAGATCTCGGCAGCGAGGGAAAACTGTTTTTT.

In its sample, this clonotype was seen a few times. This chain links TRBV12-3 or TRBV12-4 with TRBJ1-1; possibly TRBD1 for D (5 bases). The CDR3 sequence is 13 residues long. V shed 7 bases and J shed 5 bases, with 14 bases lying between them. The DNA of the CDR3 is TGTGCCAGCAAAAAGGGGAGGAGGACTGAAGCTTTCTTT. It translates to CASKKGRRTEAFF.

As for this clonotype: This may arise from a read error, as a much more abundant clone is one base away. The genes are TRBV10-3 and TRBJ1-6; D remains ambiguous. Trimming took 6 bases from V and 9 from J, leaving 18 bases between them. Germline-derived CDR1 and CDR2 are ENHRY and SYGVKD. The CDR3 totals 15 residues. CDR3 loop: CAIRGIGVRSSPLHF. CDR3 nucleotide sequence: TGTGCCATCAGGGGGATCGGGGTGAGGAGTTCACCCCTCCACTTT.

The chain employs TRBV12-3 or TRBV12-4 and TRBJ2-2; 12 nucleotides match TRBD1. This CDR3 spans 16 amino acids. V trimming: 3 bases; J trimming: 6 bases; junction bases outside the gene matches: 5. The CDR3 here is CASSFAGTGGSGELFF. The CDR3 DNA follows: TGTGCCAGCAGTTTCGCCGGGACAGGGGGCTCCGGGGAGCTGTTTTTT.

The genes are TRBV20-1 and TRBJ2-7; possible D gene TRBD2, 6 bases. Between the trimmed V and J ends, which lost 3 bases and 4 bases, there was a span of 13 bases. The CDR3 has 13 amino acids. Germline CDR1 is DFQATT and CDR2 is SNEGSKA (reference sequence). CDR3 sequence reads: CSARSLALYEQYF. CDR3 in DNA: TGCAGTGCTAGGTCACTAGCTTTATACGAGCAGTACTTC.

This clonotype appeared many times. The genes are TRBV2 and TRBJ2-5; D possibly uses TRBD1 or TRBD2 (6 bases each). CDR3 length equals 13 residues. The V gene's germline CDR1 is SNHLY and CDR2 FYNNEI. Trimming left V 6 bases short and J 5 bases short, with 13 bases between. The CDR3 DNA follows: TGTGCCAGCAGCGAGGGGGGAGAGGAGACCCAGTACTTC. It yields the protein CASSEGGEETQYF.

The V call is TRBV25-1, the J call TRBJ2-6; 7 nucleotides match TRBD1. V lost 8 bases to trimming and J lost 4 bases; unmatched junction nucleotides: 5. In germline, CDR1 is MGHDK, CDR2 SYGVNS. The CDR3 is 14 residues long. DNA of the CDR3: TGTGCCAGCGACAGGGTTTGGGGGGCCAACGTCCTGACTTTC. It yields the protein CASDRVWGANVLTF.

The rearrangement joins TRBV7-6 to TRBJ1-1, with D possibly matching TRBD1 (6 bases). CDR3 length: 14 residues. V was pared by 2 bases and J by 5 bases, with 12 bases between. Germline assignment: CDR1 SGHVS and CDR2 FNYEAQ. Here the CDR3 reads CASSLSGAHTEAFF. The CDR3 bases are TGTGCCAGCAGCTTATCGGGGGCCCATACTGAAGCTTTCTTT. Full variable domain (rest looked up from reference TRBV7-6 and TRBJ1-1): GAGVSQSPRYKVTKRGQDVALRCDPISGHVSLYWYRQALGQGPEFLTYFNYEAQQDKSGLPNDRFSAERPEGSISTLTIQRTEQRDSAMYRCASSLSGAHTEAFFGQGTRLTVV.

This clonotype was seen a handful of times. This chain connects TRBV7-8 to TRBJ2-5; D possibly corresponds to TRBD1 (5 bases). Trimming removed 0 bases at V and 7 bases at J, with 9 bases between. The CDR3 has 13 residues. Germline V CDR1 and CDR2: SGHVS, FQNEAQ. CDR3 nucleotides: TGTGCCAGCAGCTTAGCACCAAGGGGGACCCAGTACTTC. This translates into CASSLAPRGTQYF.

This clonotype has a single count. One end of the junction fails to match germline, which may point to a read error. This chain connects TRBV2 to TRBJ2-5; the D gene could be TRBD1 or TRBD2 (7 bases each). Germline V gene lookup returns CDR1 SNHLY and CDR2 FYNNEI. CDR3 length equals 12 residues. The CDR3 region is CAISESGGAQYF. CDR3 in DNA: TGTGCCATCAGTGAGTCAGGGGGGGCCCAGTACTTC.

This clonotype was detected only a few times. The V call is TRBV7-2, the J call TRBJ1-1, with TRBD1 matching over 8 bases. CDR1 SGHTA and CDR2 FQGNSA come from the germline V gene. Trimming cost V 5 bases and J 7 bases; bases outside gene matches: 6. The CDR3 length is 13 residues. This chain's CDR3 is CASSHGQGYEAFF. Written as DNA, the CDR3 is TGTGCCAGCAGCCACGGACAGGGCTATGAAGCTTTCTTT.